Listed here is a single T cell receptor (beta chain). The antigen is unknown. The data originate from a study of T-cell memory formation after mild COVID-19. Study-level information: Largely, the TCR clusters proved donor specific.

The CDR3 covers 16 residues. The germline V and J ends were trimmed by 8 bases and 0 bases, with 17 bases remaining between them. TCRdb re-called the 5' RACE reads with MiXCR, one entry per CDR3 protein. The sample contains hundreds of thousands of distinct CDR3 sequences, under 20% of which appear only once. Study conclusions and caveats: For second-wave clones that peaked at day 37, SARS-CoV-2 specificity went unverified.

The sequence was collected from an adult woman who had mild COVID-19 (a few samples of this study predate the infection). Cell type and time point are not known. The rearrangement links TRBV12-3 or TRBV12-4 to TRBJ2-1; the D gene is possibly TRBD2 (7 bases). The sequencing input was PBMCs or a T cell subset sorted from them (not recorded which). The CDR3 reads CASEGAGAASYNEQFF. The CDR3 DNA is TGTGCCAGCGAAGGGGCGGGGGCTGCCTCCTACAATGAGCAGTTCTTC.